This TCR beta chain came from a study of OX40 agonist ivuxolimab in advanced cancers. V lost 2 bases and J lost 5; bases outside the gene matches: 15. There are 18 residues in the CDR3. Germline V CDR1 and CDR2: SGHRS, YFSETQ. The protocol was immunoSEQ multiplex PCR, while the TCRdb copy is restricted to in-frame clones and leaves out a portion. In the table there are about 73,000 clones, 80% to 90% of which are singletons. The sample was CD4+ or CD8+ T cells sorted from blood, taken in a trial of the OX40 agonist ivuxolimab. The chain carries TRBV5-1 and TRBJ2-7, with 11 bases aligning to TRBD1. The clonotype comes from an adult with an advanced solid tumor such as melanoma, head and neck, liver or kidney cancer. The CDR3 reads CASSFGHHPSGQGDEQYF. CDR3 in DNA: TGCGCCAGCAGCTTCGGCCACCACCCATCGGGACAGGGGGACGAGCAGTACTTC.